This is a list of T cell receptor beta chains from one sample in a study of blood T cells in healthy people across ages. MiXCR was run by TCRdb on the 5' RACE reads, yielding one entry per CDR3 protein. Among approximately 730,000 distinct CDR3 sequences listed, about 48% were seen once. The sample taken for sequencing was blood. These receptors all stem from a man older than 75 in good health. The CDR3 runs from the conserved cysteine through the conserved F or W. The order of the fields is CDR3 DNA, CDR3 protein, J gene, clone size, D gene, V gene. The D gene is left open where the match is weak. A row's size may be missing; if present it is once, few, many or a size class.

cdr3_nt: TGTGCCAGCAGCGTCGGCGCGGGAGAAACAGATACGCAGTATTTT; cdr3_aa: CASSVGAGETDTQYF; j_call: TRBJ2-3; clone_size: few; d_call: TRBD2; v_call: TRBV9
cdr3_nt: TGCAGCGTTGCCAGGGTAAATGAGCAGTTCTTC; cdr3_aa: CSVARVNEQFF; j_call: TRBJ2-1; clone_size: NA; d_call: NA; v_call: TRBV29-1
cdr3_nt: TGTGCCAGCACAAAGGGGGGATCCTACAATGAGCAGTTCTTC; cdr3_aa: CASTKGGSYNEQFF; j_call: TRBJ2-1; clone_size: NA; d_call: NA; v_call: TRBV28
cdr3_nt: TGCAGCGCCCGGGCAGGGGCCTACAATGAGCAGTACTTC; cdr3_aa: CSARAGAYNEQYF; j_call: TRBJ2-7; clone_size: NA; d_call: NA; v_call: TRBV29-1
cdr3_nt: TGTGCCAGCAGTGAACACGGCCTCCCCTACGAGCAGTACTTC; cdr3_aa: CASSEHGLPYEQYF; j_call: TRBJ2-7; clone_size: NA; d_call: NA; v_call: TRBV25-1
cdr3_nt: TGCGCCAGCAGCTCTGGACTAGCGGTCCTGCGTGAGCAGTACTTC; cdr3_aa: CASSSGLAVLREQYF; j_call: TRBJ2-5; clone_size: few; d_call: TRBD2; v_call: TRBV5-1
cdr3_nt: TGCAGCGCCCAGAGCGGGGCCTCGCGAGAGACCCAGTACTTC; cdr3_aa: CSAQSGASRETQYF; j_call: TRBJ2-5; clone_size: NA; d_call: TRBD2; v_call: TRBV20-1
cdr3_nt: TGCAGCGTTGTCCGGGGGGGCGTAGGCACTGAAGCTTTCTTT; cdr3_aa: CSVVRGGVGTEAFF; j_call: TRBJ1-1; clone_size: once; d_call: NA; v_call: TRBV29-1
cdr3_nt: TGTGCCATCAGCCGACAGGGACCTAATGAAAAACTGTTTTTT; cdr3_aa: CAISRQGPNEKLFF; j_call: TRBJ1-4; clone_size: few; d_call: TRBD1; v_call: TRBV10-3
cdr3_nt: TGTGCCAGCAGTGTTGGAGCGGGAGGCTCAGATACGCAGTATTTT; cdr3_aa: CASSVGAGGSDTQYF; j_call: TRBJ2-3; clone_size: NA; d_call: TRBD2; v_call: TRBV6-4
cdr3_nt: TGTGCCAGCAGTTCCCCGGGACTAGGGAATGAGCAGTTCTTC; cdr3_aa: CASSSPGLGNEQFF; j_call: TRBJ2-1; clone_size: few; d_call: TRBD2; v_call: TRBV12-3/TRBV12-4
cdr3_nt: TGCGCCAGCAGCATTGACAGGGACGAAAAACTGTTTTTT; cdr3_aa: CASSIDRDEKLFF; j_call: TRBJ1-4; clone_size: NA; d_call: TRBD1; v_call: TRBV5-1
cdr3_nt: TGTGCCAGCATCAGGGGGGTTGCGGGGGCCTCCTACAATGAGCAGTTCTTC; cdr3_aa: CASIRGVAGASYNEQFF; j_call: TRBJ2-1; clone_size: few; d_call: NA; v_call: TRBV11-2
cdr3_nt: TGCAGTGCTCAGACTAGCGGGTCCTACAATGAGCAGTTCTTC; cdr3_aa: CSAQTSGSYNEQFF; j_call: TRBJ2-1; clone_size: NA; d_call: TRBD2; v_call: TRBV20-1
cdr3_nt: TGTGCCGCACAGGGCGAAAACTATGGCTACACCTTC; cdr3_aa: CAAQGENYGYTF; j_call: TRBJ1-2; clone_size: few; d_call: NA; v_call: TRBV7-9
cdr3_nt: TGTGCCATCAGCGAGAGAGGACAGGGCGGGGAGCAGTTCTTC; cdr3_aa: CAISERGQGGEQFF; j_call: TRBJ2-1; clone_size: few; d_call: TRBD1; v_call: TRBV10-3
cdr3_nt: TGTGCCAGCAGCTTACGGGTCAGCCCCTATAATTCACCCCTCCACTTT; cdr3_aa: CASSLRVSPYNSPLHF; j_call: TRBJ1-6; clone_size: few; d_call: NA; v_call: TRBV7-2
cdr3_nt: TGTGCCAGCAGCCCTCAAGGGAGGGGGCCCACTGAAGCTTTCTTT; cdr3_aa: CASSPQGRGPTEAFF; j_call: TRBJ1-1; clone_size: NA; d_call: TRBD1; v_call: TRBV11-2
cdr3_nt: TGTGCCAGCAGTATAGCGGGAGGAGTGGTCGATGAGCAGTTCTTC; cdr3_aa: CASSIAGGVVDEQFF; j_call: TRBJ2-1; clone_size: NA; d_call: TRBD2; v_call: TRBV9
cdr3_nt: TGCGCCAGCAGCTGGCGGACGCTGAAAGAGACCCAGTACTTC; cdr3_aa: CASSWRTLKETQYF; j_call: TRBJ2-5; clone_size: few; d_call: NA; v_call: TRBV5-1
cdr3_nt: TGCGCCAGCAGCCAAGGGAGTAGGTCTCGCTCCTACAATGAGCAGTTCTTC; cdr3_aa: CASSQGSRSRSYNEQFF; j_call: TRBJ2-1; clone_size: NA; d_call: NA; v_call: TRBV4-1
cdr3_nt: TGTGCCAGCAGTGACCGGACAGCTAATTCACCCCTCCACTTT; cdr3_aa: CASSDRTANSPLHF; j_call: TRBJ1-6; clone_size: NA; d_call: NA; v_call: TRBV6-4
cdr3_nt: TGTGCCAGCTCACCCCCAGCGGGAGGCTACGAGCAGTACTTC; cdr3_aa: CASSPPAGGYEQYF; j_call: TRBJ2-7; clone_size: few; d_call: TRBD2; v_call: TRBV18
cdr3_nt: TGTGCCAGCAGCGTAGATCTCTTGGGGACAGGGGCTGGAAACACCATATATTTT; cdr3_aa: CASSVDLLGTGAGNTIYF; j_call: TRBJ1-3; clone_size: NA; d_call: TRBD1; v_call: TRBV9
cdr3_nt: TGCAGTGTCCTCCCGGGACTAGCGGCTACCATTAATGAGCAGTTCTTC; cdr3_aa: CSVLPGLAATINEQFF; j_call: TRBJ2-1; clone_size: NA; d_call: TRBD2; v_call: TRBV20-1
cdr3_nt: TGTGCCAGCAGTTCACAGTACTTC; cdr3_aa: CASSSQYF; j_call: TRBJ2-5; clone_size: few; d_call: NA; v_call: TRBV12-3/TRBV12-4
cdr3_nt: TGTGCCAGCAGCCGAGTTGTGAGACAGGGCTACGAGCAGTACTTC; cdr3_aa: CASSRVVRQGYEQYF; j_call: TRBJ2-7; clone_size: NA; d_call: TRBD1; v_call: TRBV3-1
cdr3_nt: TGTGCCAGCAGTTTAGCGGGAGGGCCCCTCAATGAGCAGTTCTTC; cdr3_aa: CASSLAGGPLNEQFF; j_call: TRBJ2-1; clone_size: few; d_call: TRBD2; v_call: TRBV6-4
cdr3_nt: TGTGCCAGCAGTTACTCGAAGGATCAGCCCCAGCATTTT; cdr3_aa: CASSYSKDQPQHF; j_call: TRBJ1-5; clone_size: NA; d_call: NA; v_call: TRBV6-5
cdr3_nt: TGCGCCAGCAGAGGACTAGCGGGACACGATTCCTACAATGAGCAGTTCTTC; cdr3_aa: CASRGLAGHDSYNEQFF; j_call: TRBJ2-1; clone_size: NA; d_call: TRBD2; v_call: TRBV5-1
cdr3_nt: TGTGCCAGCAGTTTTGGGGGCGAAGCTCGGTATAATTCACCCCTCCACTTT; cdr3_aa: CASSFGGEARYNSPLHF; j_call: TRBJ1-6; clone_size: few; d_call: NA; v_call: TRBV27
cdr3_nt: TGTGCCAGCAGCCCGACTAGCGGGAGAAGCAATGAGCAGTACTTC; cdr3_aa: CASSPTSGRSNEQYF; j_call: TRBJ2-7; clone_size: few; d_call: TRBD2; v_call: TRBV13
cdr3_nt: TGCAGTGCTCCTGGGCAGCGGAGTGGGCTGGGAGAGCAGTACTTC; cdr3_aa: CSAPGQRSGLGEQYF; j_call: TRBJ2-7; clone_size: NA; d_call: NA; v_call: TRBV20-1
cdr3_nt: TGTGCCAGCAGCTTACTCGCGTCTAGCGGGTCAAATGAGCAGTACTTC; cdr3_aa: CASSLLASSGSNEQYF; j_call: TRBJ2-5; clone_size: few; d_call: TRBD2; v_call: TRBV7-9
cdr3_nt: TGCAGCGTTGGGGAATTGGGTGCAGATACGCAGTATTTT; cdr3_aa: CSVGELGADTQYF; j_call: TRBJ2-3; clone_size: NA; d_call: NA; v_call: TRBV29-1
cdr3_nt: TGCGCCAGCAGCTTGGCTGGGGACGGTGAAAAACTGTTTTTT; cdr3_aa: CASSLAGDGEKLFF; j_call: TRBJ1-4; clone_size: few; d_call: NA; v_call: TRBV5-1
cdr3_nt: TGCAGCGTTGAAGCCACAGGCTACGAGCAGTACTTC; cdr3_aa: CSVEATGYEQYF; j_call: TRBJ2-7; clone_size: NA; d_call: NA; v_call: TRBV29-1
cdr3_nt: TGTGCCAGCAGTTTAGGCCGCGGACGGTCCTACGAGCAGTACTTC; cdr3_aa: CASSLGRGRSYEQYF; j_call: TRBJ2-7; clone_size: NA; d_call: NA; v_call: TRBV7-2
cdr3_nt: TGCAGTGCTATGGGGGAGGGATACGAGCAGTACTTC; cdr3_aa: CSAMGEGYEQYF; j_call: TRBJ2-7; clone_size: NA; d_call: TRBD2; v_call: TRBV20-1
cdr3_nt: TGTGCCACCAGTACCGGTCGTACCTATGGCTACACCTTC; cdr3_aa: CATSTGRTYGYTF; j_call: TRBJ1-2; clone_size: NA; d_call: NA; v_call: TRBV24-1
cdr3_nt: TGTGCCACCAGCAGACCCTCGGGTGGAGGCGAGTACGAGCAGTACTTC; cdr3_aa: CATSRPSGGGEYEQYF; j_call: TRBJ2-7; clone_size: NA; d_call: NA; v_call: TRBV15
cdr3_nt: TGCAACGTTCGAACAGATCTTTCCTACGAGCAGTACTTC; cdr3_aa: CNVRTDLSYEQYF; j_call: TRBJ2-7; clone_size: NA; d_call: NA; v_call: TRBV29-1
cdr3_nt: TGTGCCATCCTGGGGGGCGCAGGGACCCAGTACTTC; cdr3_aa: CAILGGAGTQYF; j_call: TRBJ2-5; clone_size: few; d_call: NA; v_call: TRBV10-3
cdr3_nt: TGTGCCAGCAGCCCGGCAGGGGATGGCGGCTACACCTTC; cdr3_aa: CASSPAGDGGYTF; j_call: TRBJ1-2; clone_size: NA; d_call: NA; v_call: TRBV3-1
cdr3_nt: TGTGCCAGCAGCCGAGGCAGTATGGATGGCTACACCTTC; cdr3_aa: CASSRGSMDGYTF; j_call: TRBJ1-2; clone_size: few; d_call: NA; v_call: TRBV3-1
cdr3_nt: TGCAGCCCTGGGCCCCCCTACGTGGTGCAGTTCTTC; cdr3_aa: CSPGPPYVVQFF; j_call: TRBJ2-1; clone_size: NA; d_call: NA; v_call: TRBV20-1
cdr3_nt: TGCAGTGCTTGGAAGGACAGCTCCTACGAGCAGTACTTC; cdr3_aa: CSAWKDSSYEQYF; j_call: TRBJ2-7; clone_size: NA; d_call: NA; v_call: TRBV20-1
cdr3_nt: TGTGCCAGCAGTGAGTATCCGGGACAGGGGAGAGGATACGCGTATTTT; cdr3_aa: CASSEYPGQGRGYAYF; j_call: TRBJ2-3; clone_size: NA; d_call: TRBD1; v_call: TRBV6-1
cdr3_nt: TGTGCCAGCAGCCAAGTCGGGGGACCGATTTACGAGCAGTACTTC; cdr3_aa: CASSQVGGPIYEQYF; j_call: TRBJ2-7; clone_size: NA; d_call: NA; v_call: TRBV3-1
cdr3_nt: TGTGCCAGCAGTTTAAAACAGCAGCAGTTCTTC; cdr3_aa: CASSLKQQQFF; j_call: TRBJ2-1; clone_size: NA; d_call: NA; v_call: TRBV28
cdr3_nt: TGTGCCAGCAGTTTAGCGGGAGGGGGAGGAGAGCAGTACTTC; cdr3_aa: CASSLAGGGGEQYF; j_call: TRBJ2-5; clone_size: NA; d_call: NA; v_call: TRBV12-3/TRBV12-4